This entry lists 10 T cell receptor beta chains sequenced from one sample in a study of blood T cell repertoires in COVID-19. The protocol was immunoSEQ multiplex PCR, while the TCRdb copy is restricted to in-frame clones and leaves out a portion. The sample contains under 200,000 clones, 85% to 90% of which appear only once. Sequences were obtained from peripheral blood. The receptors were gathered from a man aged 45-60 years with active or convalescent COVID-19.

This rearrangement joins TRBV7-9 to TRBJ2-1; 16 bases agree with TRBD2. The germline V gene has CDR1 SEHNR and CDR2 FQNEAQ (reference sequence). Trimming took 3 bases from V and 9 from J; bases not matched to a gene: 2. The CDR3 extends over 15 amino acids. The CDR3 sequence: CASSLGTSGRGEQFF. CDR3 bases: TGTGCCAGCAGCTTGGGGACTAGCGGGAGGGGTGAGCAGTTCTTC.

The CDR3 here is CASIGDSGRNYEQYF. The CDR3 coding sequence is TGTGCCAGCATCGGTGATAGCGGACGAAACTACGAGCAGTACTTC. This sequence joins TRBV27 and TRBJ2-7; tentative D call: TRBD2 (6 bases). The germline V gene has CDR1 MNHEY and CDR2 SMNVEV (reference sequence). The V end was cut by 7 bases, the J end by 3 bases, with 19 bases between. The CDR3 consists of 15 residues.

V gene TRBV7-2 combines with J gene TRBJ2-7; 15 positions match TRBD2. Germline-derived CDR1 and CDR2 are SGHTA and FQGNSA. The junction had 6 bases not matched to a gene; V was cut back by 5 bases and J by 4 bases. CDR3 length: 16 amino acids. CDR3: CASSPGLAGGIYEQYF. CDR3 sequence (DNA): TGTGCCAGCAGCCCAGGACTAGCGGGAGGGATTTACGAGCAGTACTTC.

Written as DNA, the CDR3 is TGCAGCGTTGAACCCGGGACAGGCTCCTACGAGCAGTACTTC. Encoded protein: CSVEPGTGSYEQYF. The chain recombines TRBV29-1 with TRBJ2-7; TRBD1 matches 8 bases. The CDR3 runs to 14 residues. Trimming at V came to 2 bases and at J to 0 bases, leaving 3 bases not matched to a gene. Germline V CDR1 and CDR2: SQVTM, ANQGSEA.

V usage is TRBV5-5 and J usage is TRBJ1-2, with D hard to call. The CDR3 is 18 residues long. The V and J ends lost 6 bases and 0 bases respectively, with 24 bases between them. Germline CDR1 SGHKS, CDR2 YYEKEE (reference sequence). The CDR3 region has the DNA TGTGCCAGCACCCTGAGGAGTTCGGGAATTGAGCCTAACTATGGCTACACCTTC. The encoded protein is CASTLRSSGIEPNYGYTF.

The chain has TRBV6-5 and TRBJ2-7; D is unresolved. Germline-derived CDR1 and CDR2 are MNHEY and SVGAGI. There are 15 residues in the CDR3. Between the trimmed V and J ends, which lost 3 bases and 0 bases, there was a span of 12 bases. This CDR3 is CASSYSQRSSYEQYF. The CDR3 nucleotides read TGTGCCAGCAGTTATTCTCAACGGAGCTCCTACGAGCAGTACTTC.

The chain joins TRBV10-3 to TRBJ1-1, with D perhaps TRBD1 (5 bases). This CDR3 has 15 amino acids. V lost 3 bases, J lost 1 base, and 12 bases lay in between. Per germline, CDR1 ENHRY and CDR2 SYGVKD. The CDR3 spells CAISDLGRGNTEAFF. The CDR3, as DNA: TGTGCCATCAGTGATTTGGGGAGGGGGAACACTGAAGCTTTCTTT.

This rearrangement joins TRBV5-1 to TRBJ1-3, with D possibly TRBD1 on 5 matching bases. The germline gives CDR1 SGHRS, CDR2 YFSETQ. V lost 5 bases, J lost 4 bases, and 13 bases lay in between. The CDR3 sequence is 14 residues long. CDR3 residues: CASSGGTEGNTIYF. DNA for the CDR3: TGCGCCAGCAGTGGGGGGACGGAAGGAAACACCATATATTTT.

The J gene is TRBJ2-2, the V gene TRBV5-4; perhaps TRBD2 as D (6 bases). V lost 0 bases and J 4 bases, leaving 10 bases between the germline ends. This CDR3 has 15 amino acids. CDR1 and CDR2 (germline): SGHNT, YYREEE (reference sequence). The CDR3 is CASSLGPGGTGELFF. The CDR3 DNA sequence: TGTGCCAGCAGCTTGGGGCCCGGGGGCACCGGGGAGCTGTTTTTT.

The chain links TRBV18 to TRBJ1-5; D remains unclear. The CDR3 is 13 amino acids. Between the trimmed V and J ends, which lost 9 bases and 0 bases, there was a span of 9 bases. Germline V lookup: CDR1 KGHSH, CDR2 LQKENI. CDR3 protein: CASSGDSNQPQHF. In nucleotides, the CDR3 is TGTGCCAGTTCTGGAGATAGCAATCAGCCCCAGCATTTT.